This TCR beta chain was captured in a study of blood T cell repertoires in COVID-19. Turning to the study itself: Italy, Spain and the United States were the sources of the convalescent and acute COVID-19 samples. T cells, B-cell-depleted T cells, or PBMCs provided the cDNA or gDNA that served as material.

V trimming: 2 bases; J trimming: 5 bases; junction bases outside the gene matches: 4. The V gene's germline CDR1 is SGHRS and CDR2 YFSETQ. The CDR3 is 15 amino acids. TCRdb's copy holds only in-frame clones and misses some; the assay was immunoSEQ multiplex PCR. The table includes nearly 250,000 clones, around 85% detected once. The chain carries TRBV5-1 and TRBJ2-1, with TRBD2 matching over 10 bases. The clonotype was recovered from a woman in her forties or fifties with acute COVID-19. Material for sequencing was PBMCs or T cells enriched from blood (not recorded which). CDR3 protein: CASSLPSGGNNEQFF. CDR3 coding DNA: TGCGCCAGCAGCTTACCTAGCGGGGGAAACAATGAGCAGTTCTTC.